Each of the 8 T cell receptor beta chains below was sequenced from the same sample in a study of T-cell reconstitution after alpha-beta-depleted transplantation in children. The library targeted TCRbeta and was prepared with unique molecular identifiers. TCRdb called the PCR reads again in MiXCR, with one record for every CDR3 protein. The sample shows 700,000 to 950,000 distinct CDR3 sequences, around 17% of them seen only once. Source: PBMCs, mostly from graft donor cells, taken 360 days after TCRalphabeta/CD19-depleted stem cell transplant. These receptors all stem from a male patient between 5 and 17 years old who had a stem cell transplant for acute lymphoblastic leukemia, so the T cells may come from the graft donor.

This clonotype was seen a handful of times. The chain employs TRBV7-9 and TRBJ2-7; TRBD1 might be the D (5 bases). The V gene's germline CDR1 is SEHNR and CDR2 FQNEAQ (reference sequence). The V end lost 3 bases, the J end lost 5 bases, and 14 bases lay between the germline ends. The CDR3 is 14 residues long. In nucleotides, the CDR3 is TGTGCCAGCAGCTTTGGACAACCCTGGGACGAGCAGTACTTC. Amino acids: CASSFGQPWDEQYF.

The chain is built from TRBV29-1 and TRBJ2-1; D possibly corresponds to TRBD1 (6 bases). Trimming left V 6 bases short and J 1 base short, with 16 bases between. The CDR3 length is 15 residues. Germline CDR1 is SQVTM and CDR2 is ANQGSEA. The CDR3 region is CSVEPGQSSYNEQFF. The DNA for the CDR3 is TGCAGCGTGGAGCCGGGACAATCATCCTACAATGAGCAGTTCTTC.

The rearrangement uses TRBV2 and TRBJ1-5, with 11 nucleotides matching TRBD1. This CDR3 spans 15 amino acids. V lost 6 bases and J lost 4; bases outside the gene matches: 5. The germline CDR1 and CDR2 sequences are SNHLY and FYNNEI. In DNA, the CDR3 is TGTGCCAGCAGAACCGGGACAGGGGGAAATCAGCCCCAGCATTTT. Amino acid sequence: CASRTGTGGNQPQHF.

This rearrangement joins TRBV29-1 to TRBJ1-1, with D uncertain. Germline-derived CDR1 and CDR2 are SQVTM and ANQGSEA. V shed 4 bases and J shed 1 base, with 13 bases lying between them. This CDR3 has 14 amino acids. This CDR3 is CSVGPTVWNTEAFF. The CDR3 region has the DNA TGCAGCGTTGGACCGACGGTCTGGAACACTGAAGCTTTCTTT.

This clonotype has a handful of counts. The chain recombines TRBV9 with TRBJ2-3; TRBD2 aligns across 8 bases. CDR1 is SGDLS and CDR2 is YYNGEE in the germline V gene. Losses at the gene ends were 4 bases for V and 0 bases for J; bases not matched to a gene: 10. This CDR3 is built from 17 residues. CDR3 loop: CASSIGTSPFSTDTQYF. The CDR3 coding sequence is TGTGCCAGCAGCATCGGGACTAGTCCTTTTAGCACAGATACGCAGTATTTT.

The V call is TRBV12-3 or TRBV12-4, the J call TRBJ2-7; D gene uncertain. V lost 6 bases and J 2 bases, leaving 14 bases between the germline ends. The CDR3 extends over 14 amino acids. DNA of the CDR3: TGTGCCAGCAGCTCATACGCGACCACCTACGAGCAGTACTTC. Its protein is CASSSYATTYEQYF.

Here the CDR3 DNA reads TGTGCCAGTAGGGACAGGGGGCGAGGTGAGCAGTTCTTC. Encoded protein: CASRDRGRGEQFF. The chain links TRBV19 to TRBJ2-1; 11 nucleotides match TRBD1. Trimming cost V 6 bases and J 9 bases; bases outside gene matches: 4. The CDR3 contains 13 residues. Germline values: CDR1 LNHDA, CDR2 SQIVND (reference sequence).

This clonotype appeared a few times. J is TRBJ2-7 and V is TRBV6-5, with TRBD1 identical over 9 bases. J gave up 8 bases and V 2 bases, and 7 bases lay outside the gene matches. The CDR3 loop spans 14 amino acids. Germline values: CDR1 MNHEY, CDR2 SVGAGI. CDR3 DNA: TGTGCCAGCAGTTACCCGGGACAGGGTACGAAGCAGTACTTC. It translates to CASSYPGQGTKQYF.